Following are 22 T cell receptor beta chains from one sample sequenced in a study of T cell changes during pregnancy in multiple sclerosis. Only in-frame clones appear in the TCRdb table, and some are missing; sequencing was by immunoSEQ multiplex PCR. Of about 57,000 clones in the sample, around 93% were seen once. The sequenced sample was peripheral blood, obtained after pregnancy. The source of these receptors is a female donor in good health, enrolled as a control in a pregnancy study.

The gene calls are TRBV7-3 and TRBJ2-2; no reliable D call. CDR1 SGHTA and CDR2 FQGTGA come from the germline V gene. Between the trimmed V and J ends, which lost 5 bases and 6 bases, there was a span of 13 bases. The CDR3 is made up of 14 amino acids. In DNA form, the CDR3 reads TGTGCCAGCAGCCCCGTCGCAGTGGCCGGGGAGCTGTTTTTT. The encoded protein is CASSPVAVAGELFF.

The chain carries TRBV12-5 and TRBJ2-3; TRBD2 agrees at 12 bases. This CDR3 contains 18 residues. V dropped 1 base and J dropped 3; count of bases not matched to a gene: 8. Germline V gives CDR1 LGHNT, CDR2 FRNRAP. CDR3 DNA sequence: TGTGCTAGTGGTTTGGATTGGACTAGCGGGGTAGGTACAGATACGCAGTATTTT. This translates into CASGLDWTSGVGTDTQYF.

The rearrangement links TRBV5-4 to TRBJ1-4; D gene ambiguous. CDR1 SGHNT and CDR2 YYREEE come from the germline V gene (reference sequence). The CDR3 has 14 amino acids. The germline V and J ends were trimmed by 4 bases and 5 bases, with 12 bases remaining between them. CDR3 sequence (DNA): TGTGCCAGCAGCATTACCGGAGGGAATGAAAAACTGTTTTTT. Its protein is CASSITGGNEKLFF.

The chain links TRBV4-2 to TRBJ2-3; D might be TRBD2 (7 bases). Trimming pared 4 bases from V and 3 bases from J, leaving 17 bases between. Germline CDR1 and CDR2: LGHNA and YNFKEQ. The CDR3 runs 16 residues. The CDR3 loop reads CASSLRLEGGTDTQYF. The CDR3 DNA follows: TGTGCCAGCAGCCTCCGACTAGAGGGGGGGACAGATACGCAGTATTTT.

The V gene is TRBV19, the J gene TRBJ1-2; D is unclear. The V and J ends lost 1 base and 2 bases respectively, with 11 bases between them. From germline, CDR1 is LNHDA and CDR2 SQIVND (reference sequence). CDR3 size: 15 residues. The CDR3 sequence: CASSIGSTENYGYTF. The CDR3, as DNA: TGTGCCAGTAGTATAGGAAGTACAGAGAACTATGGCTACACCTTC.

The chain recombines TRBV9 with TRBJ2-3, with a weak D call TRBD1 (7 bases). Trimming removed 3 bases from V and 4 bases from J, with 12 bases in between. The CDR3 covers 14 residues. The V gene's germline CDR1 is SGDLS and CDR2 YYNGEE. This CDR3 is CASSAAGQSDTQYF. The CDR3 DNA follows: TGTGCCAGCAGCGCCGCGGGACAGTCAGATACGCAGTATTTT.

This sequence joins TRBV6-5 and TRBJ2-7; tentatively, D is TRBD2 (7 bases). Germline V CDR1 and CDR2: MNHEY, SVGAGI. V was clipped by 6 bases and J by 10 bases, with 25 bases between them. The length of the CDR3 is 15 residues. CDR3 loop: CASREQGGRAGAQYF. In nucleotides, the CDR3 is TGTGCCAGCAGGGAACAGGGAGGGAGAGCAGGGGCTCAGTACTTC.

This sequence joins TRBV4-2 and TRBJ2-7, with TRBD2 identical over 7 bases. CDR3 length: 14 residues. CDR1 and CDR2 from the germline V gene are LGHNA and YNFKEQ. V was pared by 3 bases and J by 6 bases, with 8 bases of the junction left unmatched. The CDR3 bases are TGTGCCAGCAGCCAGGGAGGGCTAGCCCCCGAGCAGTACTTC. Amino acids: CASSQGGLAPEQYF.

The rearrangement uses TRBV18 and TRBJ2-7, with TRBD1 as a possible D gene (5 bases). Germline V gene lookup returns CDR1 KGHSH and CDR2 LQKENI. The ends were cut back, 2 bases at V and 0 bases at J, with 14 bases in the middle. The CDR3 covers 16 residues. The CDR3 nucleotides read TGTGCCAGCTCACCATCGGTAGGGGCCTCCTCCTACGAGCAGTACTTC. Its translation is CASSPSVGASSYEQYF.

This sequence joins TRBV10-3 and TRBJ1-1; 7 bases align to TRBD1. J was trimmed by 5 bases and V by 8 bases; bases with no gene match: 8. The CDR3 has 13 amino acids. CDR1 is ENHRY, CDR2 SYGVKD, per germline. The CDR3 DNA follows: TGTGCCATCGCCGACAGGGAGAGGACTGAAGCTTTCTTT. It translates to CAIADRERTEAFF.

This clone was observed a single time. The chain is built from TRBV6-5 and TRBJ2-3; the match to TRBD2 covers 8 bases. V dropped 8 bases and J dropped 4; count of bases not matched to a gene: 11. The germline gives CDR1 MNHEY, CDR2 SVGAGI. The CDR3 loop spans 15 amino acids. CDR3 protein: CASGRGGLGSDTQYF. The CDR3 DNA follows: TGTGCCAGCGGCCGGGGGGGGTTGGGATCAGATACGCAGTATTTT.

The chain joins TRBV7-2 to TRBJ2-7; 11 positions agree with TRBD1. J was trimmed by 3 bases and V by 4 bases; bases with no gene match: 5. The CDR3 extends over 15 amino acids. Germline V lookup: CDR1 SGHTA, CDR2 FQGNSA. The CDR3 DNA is TGTGCCAGCAGCTCAGGACAGGGGGCATTCTACGAGCAGTACTTC. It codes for CASSSGQGAFYEQYF.

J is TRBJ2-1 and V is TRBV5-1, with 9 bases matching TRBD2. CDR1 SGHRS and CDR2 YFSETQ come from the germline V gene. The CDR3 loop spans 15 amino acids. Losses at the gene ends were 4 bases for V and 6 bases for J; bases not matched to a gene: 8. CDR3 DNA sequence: TGCGCCAGCAGCGTCCCCGGGACTAGCCCCAATGAGCAGTTCTTC. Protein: CASSVPGTSPNEQFF.

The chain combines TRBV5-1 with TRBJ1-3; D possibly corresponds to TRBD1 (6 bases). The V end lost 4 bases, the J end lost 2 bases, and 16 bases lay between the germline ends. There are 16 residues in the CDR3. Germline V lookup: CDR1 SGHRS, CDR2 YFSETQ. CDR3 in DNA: TGCGCCAGCAGCGAGAACTTACAGGGAACTGGAAACACCATATATTTT. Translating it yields CASSENLQGTGNTIYF.

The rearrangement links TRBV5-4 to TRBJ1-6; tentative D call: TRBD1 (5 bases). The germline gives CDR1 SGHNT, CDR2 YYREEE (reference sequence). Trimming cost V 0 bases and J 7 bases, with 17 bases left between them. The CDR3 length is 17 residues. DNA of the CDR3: TGTGCCAGCAGCTTGGGGCGGGGCCGCGGCATGAATTCACCCCTCCACTTT. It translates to CASSLGRGRGMNSPLHF. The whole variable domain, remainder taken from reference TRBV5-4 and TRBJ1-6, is ETGVTQSPTHLIKTRGQQVTLRCSSQSGHNTVSWYQQALGQGPQFIFQYYREEENGRGNFPPRFSGLQFPNYSSELNVNALELDDSALYLCASSLGRGRGMNSPLHFGNGTRLTVT.

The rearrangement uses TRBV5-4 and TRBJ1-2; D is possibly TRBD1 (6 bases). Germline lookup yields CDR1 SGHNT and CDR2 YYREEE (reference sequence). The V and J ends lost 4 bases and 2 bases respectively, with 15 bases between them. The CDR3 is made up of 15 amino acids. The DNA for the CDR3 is TGTGCCAGCAGCCCGGACAGACCTTCAAACTATGGCTACACCTTC. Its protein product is CASSPDRPSNYGYTF. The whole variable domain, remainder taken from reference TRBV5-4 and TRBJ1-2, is ETGVTQSPTHLIKTRGQQVTLRCSSQSGHNTVSWYQQALGQGPQFIFQYYREEENGRGNFPPRFSGLQFPNYSSELNVNALELDDSALYLCASSPDRPSNYGYTFGSGTRLTVV.

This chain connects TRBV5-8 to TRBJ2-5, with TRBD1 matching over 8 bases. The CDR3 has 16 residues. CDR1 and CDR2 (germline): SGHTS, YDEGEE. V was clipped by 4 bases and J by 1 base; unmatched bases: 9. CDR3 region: CASSLGTGLAQETQYF. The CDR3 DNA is TGTGCCAGCAGCCTTGGGACAGGCCTAGCCCAAGAGACCCAGTACTTC.

The CDR3 region has the DNA TGTGCCAGCAGCGGTGAACCTAGCTCCTACAATGAGCAGTTCTTC. Amino acids: CASSGEPSSYNEQFF. The rearrangement uses TRBV9 and TRBJ2-1; no firm D call. V shed 3 bases and J shed 0 bases, with 10 bases lying between them. The germline V gene has CDR1 SGDLS and CDR2 YYNGEE. This CDR3 has 15 residues.

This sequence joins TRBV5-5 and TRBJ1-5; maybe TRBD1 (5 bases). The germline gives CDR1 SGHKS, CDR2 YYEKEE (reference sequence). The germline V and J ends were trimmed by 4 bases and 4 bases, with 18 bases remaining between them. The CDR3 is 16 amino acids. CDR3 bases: TGTGCCAGCAGCGACCCGCTTTCAGGGCCTAATCAGCCCCAGCATTTT. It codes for CASSDPLSGPNQPQHF.

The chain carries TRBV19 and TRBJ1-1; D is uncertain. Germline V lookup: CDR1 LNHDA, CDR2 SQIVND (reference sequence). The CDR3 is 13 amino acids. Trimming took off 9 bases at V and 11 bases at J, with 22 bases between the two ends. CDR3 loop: CASKSGSGRAAFF. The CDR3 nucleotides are TGTGCCAGCAAATCGGGGAGCGGACGTGCGGCTTTCTTT.

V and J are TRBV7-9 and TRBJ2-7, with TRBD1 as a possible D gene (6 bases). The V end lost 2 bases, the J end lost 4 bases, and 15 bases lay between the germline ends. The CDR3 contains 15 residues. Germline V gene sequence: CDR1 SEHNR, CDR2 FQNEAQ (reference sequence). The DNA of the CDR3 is TGTGCCAGCAGCTTACAGGGGAAGGGCGGATACGAGCAGTACTTC. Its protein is CASSLQGKGGYEQYF.

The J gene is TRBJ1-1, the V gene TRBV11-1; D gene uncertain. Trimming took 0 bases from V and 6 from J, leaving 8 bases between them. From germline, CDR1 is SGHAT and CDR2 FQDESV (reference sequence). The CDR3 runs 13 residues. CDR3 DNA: TGTGCCAGCAGCTTAGCGCTAGGCGCTGAAGCTTTCTTT. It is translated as CASSLALGAEAFF.